This T cell receptor beta chain stems from a study of blood T cell repertoires in COVID-19. Study as a whole: Sources were T cells, B-cell-depleted T cells, or PBMCs; the material itself was cDNA or gDNA.

J was trimmed by 0 bases and V by 4 bases; bases with no gene match: 6. This CDR3 spans 15 amino acids. Germline V gene lookup returns CDR1 SGHDT and CDR2 YYEEEE. Assay: immunoSEQ multiplex PCR; the TCRdb copy retains only in-frame clones and omits some. The profile covers 160,000 or so clones, with roughly four fifths appearing a single time and approximately 11% taken by the ten largest. The clonotype comes from a man between 60 and 75 years old with active or convalescent COVID-19. Material for sequencing was peripheral blood. The chain couples TRBV5-6 to TRBJ2-7, with 8 bases lining up with TRBD2. CDR3 loop: CASSDPRGGSYEQYF. The DNA of the CDR3 is TGTGCCAGCAGCGACCCTCGGGGGGGCTCCTACGAGCAGTACTTC.